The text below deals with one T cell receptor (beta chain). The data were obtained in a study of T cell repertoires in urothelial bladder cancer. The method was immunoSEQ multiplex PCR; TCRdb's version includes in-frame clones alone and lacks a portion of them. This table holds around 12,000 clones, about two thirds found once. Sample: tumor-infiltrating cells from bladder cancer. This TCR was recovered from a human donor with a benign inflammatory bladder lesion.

The CDR3 DNA reads TGTGCCAGCAGCTCCGGACTAGCGGTCACAGATACGCAGTATTTT. Its translation is CASSSGLAVTDTQYF. The chain has TRBV7-7 and TRBJ2-3; 10 bases are shared with TRBD2. Unmatched junction bases numbered 3, after V lost 4 bases and J lost 2 bases. Looked up from germline, CDR1 is SSHAT and CDR2 is FNYEAQ (reference sequence). CDR3 size: 15 residues.